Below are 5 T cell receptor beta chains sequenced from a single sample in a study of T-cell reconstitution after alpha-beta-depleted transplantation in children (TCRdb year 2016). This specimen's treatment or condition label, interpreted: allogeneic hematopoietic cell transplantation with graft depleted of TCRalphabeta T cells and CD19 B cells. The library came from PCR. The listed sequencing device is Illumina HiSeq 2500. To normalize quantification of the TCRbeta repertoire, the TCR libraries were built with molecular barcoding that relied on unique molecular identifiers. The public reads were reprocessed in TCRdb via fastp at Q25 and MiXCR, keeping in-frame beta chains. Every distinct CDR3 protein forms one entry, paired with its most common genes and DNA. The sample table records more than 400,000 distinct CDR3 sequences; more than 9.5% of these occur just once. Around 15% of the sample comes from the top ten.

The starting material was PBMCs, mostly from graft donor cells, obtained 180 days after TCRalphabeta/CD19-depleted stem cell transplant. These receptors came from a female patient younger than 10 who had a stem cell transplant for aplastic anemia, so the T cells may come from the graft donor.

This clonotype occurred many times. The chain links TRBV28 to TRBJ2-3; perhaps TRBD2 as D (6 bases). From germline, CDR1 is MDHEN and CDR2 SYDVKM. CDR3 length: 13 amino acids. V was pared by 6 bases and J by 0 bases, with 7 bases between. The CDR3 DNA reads TGTGCCAGCAGGAGCGGGAGCACAGATACGCAGTATTTT. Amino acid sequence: CASRSGSTDTQYF.

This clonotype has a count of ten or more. This CDR3 reads CASSEAMANYGYTF. DNA of the CDR3: TGTGCCAGCAGTGAAGCAATGGCGAACTATGGCTACACCTTC. The chain recombines TRBV6-1 with TRBJ1-2; D is ambiguous. Trimming pared 0 bases from V and 2 bases from J, leaving 7 bases between. Germline V gene data show CDR1 as MNHNS and CDR2 as SASEGT. The length of the CDR3 is 14 residues.

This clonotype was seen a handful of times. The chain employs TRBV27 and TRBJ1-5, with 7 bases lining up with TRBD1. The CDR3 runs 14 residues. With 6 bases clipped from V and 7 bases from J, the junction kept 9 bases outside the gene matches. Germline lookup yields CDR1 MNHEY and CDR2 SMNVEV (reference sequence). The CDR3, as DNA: TGTGCCAGCAGCCCAGACAGGGTAGGACAGCCCCAGCATTTT. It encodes CASSPDRVGQPQHF.

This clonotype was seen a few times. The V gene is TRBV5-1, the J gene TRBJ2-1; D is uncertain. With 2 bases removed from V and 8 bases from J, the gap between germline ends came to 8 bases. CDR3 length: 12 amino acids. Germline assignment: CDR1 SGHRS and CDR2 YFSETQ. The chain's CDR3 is CASSLEFYEQFF. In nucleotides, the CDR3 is TGCGCCAGCAGCTTAGAGTTTTATGAGCAGTTCTTC.

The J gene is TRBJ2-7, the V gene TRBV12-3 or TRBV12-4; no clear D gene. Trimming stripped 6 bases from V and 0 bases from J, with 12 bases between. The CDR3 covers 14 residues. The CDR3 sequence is CASSPGRSSYEQYF. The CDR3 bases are TGTGCCAGCAGCCCGGGCCGCAGCTCCTACGAGCAGTACTTC.